The clone carrying this T cell receptor (beta chain) was picked up a small number of times. Its antigen is currently unknown. One junction end does not reproduce the germline sequence, and a read error may be involved. The library came from three nested PCR rounds adapted from ARM-PCR protocols. From the multiplex PCR reads, TCRdb called clonotypes with MiXCR, one entry per CDR3 protein. The sample holds 100,000 to 150,000 distinct CDR3 sequences, over 65% seen once. No cell sorting was done before RNA was extracted from the tissue. This sample is drawn from a study of tumor and adjacent non-tumor tissue in lung cancer. The CDR3 has 14 residues. Overall study results and limits: In normal lung, the top 100 clones were significantly more dominant than in tumor.

This TCR was sampled from a young man with non-small cell lung cancer. V is TRBV12-3 or TRBV12-4 and J is TRBJ1-1; 8 nucleotides agree with TRBD1. The sequenced sample consisted of lung tumor tissue. The CDR3 DNA follows: TGTGCCAGCATGCGCAGGGGGCGGAAGACTGAAGCTTACTTT. It translates to CASMRRGRKTEAYF.